A selection of T cell receptor beta chains follows, all from one sample in a study of graft-versus-host responses after intestinal transplantation. Some clones are missing from TCRdb's copy, which holds only in-frame ones; the method was immunoSEQ multiplex PCR. The sample has 9,500 to 15,000 clones; 70% to 75% are singletons. The input for sequencing was ileum tissue, taken roughly 5 months after intestinal transplantation. These receptors all stem from a human patient who received an intestinal transplant, so some T cells may come from the graft donor. CDR3s include the opening cysteine and the closing phenylalanine or tryptophan. D genes are given only for firm matches. Size is omitted from some rows. Given values are once, few, many or a class for expanded clones.

clone_size: -; j_call: TRBJ1-2; d_call: -; v_call: TRBV10-2; cdr3_aa: CASSERREDYGYTF; cdr3_nt: TGCGCCAGCAGTGAGAGGCGGGAGGACTATGGCTACACCTTC
clone_size: -; j_call: TRBJ1-1; d_call: TRBD1; v_call: TRBV28; cdr3_aa: CASRGQVQNTEAFF; cdr3_nt: TGTGCCAGCAGGGGACAGGTCCAGAACACTGAAGCTTTCTTT
clone_size: -; j_call: TRBJ1-4; d_call: TRBD1; v_call: TRBV30; cdr3_aa: CASHPQGDATNEKLFF; cdr3_nt: TGTGCCTCTCACCCACAGGGGGATGCAACTAATGAAAAACTGTTTTTT
clone_size: -; j_call: TRBJ1-2; d_call: -; v_call: TRBV7-9; cdr3_aa: CASSLPRAVTDYGYTF; cdr3_nt: TGTGCCAGCAGCTTACCTAGAGCGGTAACGGACTATGGCTACACCTTC
clone_size: -; j_call: TRBJ2-7; d_call: TRBD1; v_call: TRBV11-3; cdr3_aa: CASSLGAGTGGYEQYF; cdr3_nt: TGTGCCAGCAGCTTAGGGGCTGGGACAGGGGGTTACGAGCAGTACTTC
clone_size: few; j_call: TRBJ1-1; d_call: -; v_call: TRBV11-1; cdr3_aa: CASSFSGPTEAFF; cdr3_nt: TGTGCCAGCAGCTTCTCAGGCCCCACTGAAGCTTTCTTT
clone_size: -; j_call: TRBJ2-2; d_call: TRBD2; v_call: TRBV9; cdr3_aa: CASSLGTSGRTGELFF; cdr3_nt: TGTGCCAGCAGTTTAGGGACTAGCGGGAGAACCGGGGAGCTGTTTTTT
clone_size: -; j_call: TRBJ2-7; d_call: -; v_call: TRBV5-5; cdr3_aa: CASSRPVLGSEQYF; cdr3_nt: TGTGCCAGCAGCCGCCCCGTATTGGGGAGCGAGCAGTACTTC
clone_size: -; j_call: TRBJ2-5; d_call: TRBD2; v_call: TRBV11-3; cdr3_aa: CASSLGTSVQETQYF; cdr3_nt: TGTGCCAGCAGCTTAGGGACTAGCGTGCAAGAGACCCAGTACTTC
clone_size: -; j_call: TRBJ2-1; d_call: TRBD2; v_call: TRBV28; cdr3_aa: CASSFPLAGGGNEQFF; cdr3_nt: TGTGCCAGCAGTTTTCCCCTAGCGGGAGGCGGCAATGAGCAGTTCTTC
clone_size: once; j_call: TRBJ1-4; d_call: -; v_call: TRBV5-1; cdr3_aa: CASSLGTAPTEKLFF; cdr3_nt: TGCGCCAGCAGCTTGGGGACAGCGCCTACTGAAAAACTGTTTTTT
clone_size: once; j_call: TRBJ2-6; d_call: TRBD1; v_call: TRBV6-1; cdr3_aa: CASSGWGTASSGANVLTF; cdr3_nt: TGTGCCAGCAGTGGATGGGGGACAGCCTCCTCTGGGGCCAACGTCCTGACTTTC
clone_size: -; j_call: TRBJ2-1; d_call: -; v_call: TRBV7-8; cdr3_aa: CASSLWEDYNEQFF; cdr3_nt: TGTGCCAGCAGCCTTTGGGAGGATTACAATGAGCAGTTCTTC
clone_size: once; j_call: TRBJ2-7; d_call: TRBD2; v_call: TRBV13; cdr3_aa: CASSLIWTSGGLRPYEQYF; cdr3_nt: TGTGCCAGCAGCTTAATTTGGACTAGCGGGGGGCTACGACCCTACGAGCAGTACTTC
clone_size: -; j_call: TRBJ2-1; d_call: TRBD2; v_call: TRBV11-2; cdr3_aa: CASSEGTSGSNEQFF; cdr3_nt: TGTGCCAGCAGCGAGGGGACTAGCGGGAGCAATGAGCAGTTCTTC
clone_size: -; j_call: TRBJ1-3; d_call: -; v_call: TRBV18; cdr3_aa: CASSPHQVQGPGNTIYF; cdr3_nt: TGTGCCAGCTCACCACATCAAGTACAGGGTCCTGGAAACACCATATATTTT